Listed below are T cell receptor beta chains from one sample, sequenced in a study of shared clonotypes between healthy human individuals. The method was immunoSEQ multiplex PCR; TCRdb's version includes in-frame clones alone and lacks a portion of them. The sample has millions of clones; 95% are singletons. Sequencing used naive CD4+ T cells sorted from blood. These receptors all come from a man between 18 and 35 years old in good health. Each CDR3 is given with its conserved first and last residue. A D gene is named only where the DNA matches it firmly. Rows give clone size only sometimes, using once, few, many, or a class for an expanded clone.

V gene: TRBV7-2; D gene: -; J gene: TRBJ2-3; clone size: -; CDR3 DNA: TGTGCCAGCAGCTTAGCTCGCACAGATACGCAGTATTTT; CDR3 protein: CASSLARTDTQYF
V gene: TRBV30; D gene: -; J gene: TRBJ1-2; clone size: -; CDR3 DNA: TGTGCCTGGAGCGAGGGAGTTAACTATGGCTACACCTTC; CDR3 protein: CAWSEGVNYGYTF
V gene: TRBV6-7; D gene: -; J gene: TRBJ2-7; clone size: many; CDR3 DNA: TGTGCCAGCAGTTGTAGGGGGACCTACGAGCAGTACTTC; CDR3 protein: CASSCRGTYEQYF
V gene: TRBV7-9; D gene: -; J gene: TRBJ1-1; clone size: -; CDR3 DNA: TGTGCCAGCAGCTTCTATCCGAACACTGAAGCTTTCTTT; CDR3 protein: CASSFYPNTEAFF
V gene: TRBV5-4; D gene: TRBD1; J gene: TRBJ1-3; clone size: -; CDR3 DNA: TGTGCCAGCAGTAGTCCCCCGGCCGGGACAGGGGCTGGAAACACCATATATTTT; CDR3 protein: CASSSPPAGTGAGNTIYF
V gene: TRBV5-1; D gene: -; J gene: TRBJ2-7; clone size: -; CDR3 DNA: TGCGCCAGCAGCTCCGTAGGGGGAACCTACGAGCAGTACTTC; CDR3 protein: CASSSVGGTYEQYF
V gene: TRBV15; D gene: TRBD2; J gene: TRBJ2-3; clone size: -; CDR3 DNA: TGTGGAGTAGCGGGGAGGAGCACAGATACGCAGTATTTT; CDR3 protein: CGVAGRSTDTQYF
V gene: TRBV7-2; D gene: TRBD1; J gene: TRBJ1-2; clone size: -; CDR3 DNA: TGTGCCAGCACCCCGCACAGGGGGAGCAGCTATGGCTACACCTTC; CDR3 protein: CASTPHRGSSYGYTF
V gene: TRBV18; D gene: -; J gene: TRBJ1-1; clone size: once; CDR3 DNA: TGTGCCAGCTCACCGTACGGGACGGCGAACACTGAAGCTTTCTTT; CDR3 protein: CASSPYGTANTEAFF
V gene: TRBV29-1; D gene: -; J gene: TRBJ2-4; clone size: -; CDR3 DNA: TGCAGCGTTGTGGTTCAGGCTATAGCCAAAAACATTCAGTACTTC; CDR3 protein: CSVVVQAIAKNIQYF
V gene: TRBV27; D gene: TRBD2; J gene: TRBJ2-1; clone size: -; CDR3 DNA: TGTGCCAGCAGTCCACTAGCGGTCAAGTACAATGAGCAGTTCTTC; CDR3 protein: CASSPLAVKYNEQFF
V gene: TRBV7-9; D gene: -; J gene: TRBJ2-5; clone size: -; CDR3 DNA: TGTGCCAGCAGCTCCGCCCCCTGGGGCTCACCCCAAGAGACCCAGTACTTC; CDR3 protein: CASSSAPWGSPQETQYF
V gene: TRBV27; D gene: TRBD1; J gene: TRBJ2-1; clone size: -; CDR3 DNA: TGTGCCAGCAGTCCTCAGGGGGCTGCCTCCTACAATGAGCAGTTCTTC; CDR3 protein: CASSPQGAASYNEQFF
V gene: TRBV7-9; D gene: -; J gene: TRBJ2-7; clone size: -; CDR3 DNA: TGTGCCAGCAGCCCCCGCCCCGGGACATCGTCCTACGAGCAGTACTTC; CDR3 protein: CASSPRPGTSSYEQYF
V gene: TRBV5-6; D gene: -; J gene: TRBJ1-1; clone size: few; CDR3 DNA: TGTGCCAGCAGCCCCGAAGCCAGACAGGTTGAAGCTTTCTTT; CDR3 protein: CASSPEARQVEAFF
V gene: TRBV6-5; D gene: -; J gene: TRBJ1-5; clone size: -; CDR3 DNA: TGTGCCAGCAGAAGGAGTAGCAATCAGCCCCAGCATTTT; CDR3 protein: CASRRSSNQPQHF
V gene: TRBV6-5; D gene: -; J gene: TRBJ1-2; clone size: -; CDR3 DNA: TGTGCCAGCAGTTTTCTACCCGTTTCGGGCTACACCTTC; CDR3 protein: CASSFLPVSGYTF
V gene: TRBV28; D gene: -; J gene: TRBJ1-1; clone size: -; CDR3 DNA: TGTGCCAGCACCAGATCCATGAACACTGAAGCTTTCTTT; CDR3 protein: CASTRSMNTEAFF
V gene: TRBV6-1; D gene: TRBD1; J gene: TRBJ1-5; clone size: -; CDR3 DNA: TGTGCCAGCAGTAGGGACAGACAGCCTCTTGCGCCCCAGCATTTT; CDR3 protein: CASSRDRQPLAPQHF
V gene: TRBV5-1; D gene: -; J gene: TRBJ1-1; clone size: -; CDR3 DNA: TGCGCCAGTTACAGGGCTCCAACCGCCCTGAACACTGAAGCTTTCTTT; CDR3 protein: CASYRAPTALNTEAFF
V gene: TRBV4-1; D gene: TRBD2; J gene: TRBJ2-7; clone size: -; CDR3 DNA: TGCGCCAGCAGCCATCCTAGACGGGGGGGCGAGCAGTACTTC; CDR3 protein: CASSHPRRGGEQYF
V gene: TRBV7-8; D gene: TRBD1; J gene: TRBJ1-5; clone size: -; CDR3 DNA: TGTGCCAGCAGCTTAGAGGGGACAGCTAGCAATCAGCCCCAGCATTTT; CDR3 protein: CASSLEGTASNQPQHF
V gene: TRBV7-2; D gene: TRBD1; J gene: TRBJ1-4; clone size: once; CDR3 DNA: TGTGCCAGCGGACAGGGCGGGGCTAATGAAAAACTGTTTTTT; CDR3 protein: CASGQGGANEKLFF
V gene: TRBV29-1; D gene: -; J gene: TRBJ1-2; clone size: -; CDR3 DNA: TGCAGCGTTGTCTCCGGCCATGGCTACACCTTC; CDR3 protein: CSVVSGHGYTF
V gene: TRBV2; D gene: -; J gene: TRBJ1-5; clone size: few; CDR3 DNA: TGTGCCAGCACCCCGAGTCTTTATCAGCCCCAGCATTTT; CDR3 protein: CASTPSLYQPQHF
V gene: TRBV5-1; D gene: TRBD1; J gene: TRBJ1-1; clone size: -; CDR3 DNA: TGCGCCAGCAGCTTGGATGGACAGGGGGGCACTGAAGCTTTCTTT; CDR3 protein: CASSLDGQGGTEAFF
V gene: TRBV5-6; D gene: TRBD1; J gene: TRBJ1-5; clone size: -; CDR3 DNA: TGTGCCAGCAGCTACAGGGGAGTCAATCAGCCCCAGCATTTT; CDR3 protein: CASSYRGVNQPQHF
V gene: TRBV14; D gene: -; J gene: TRBJ2-1; clone size: -; CDR3 DNA: TGTGCCAGCAGCCAGTCAGGCAATGAGCAGTTCTTC; CDR3 protein: CASSQSGNEQFF
V gene: TRBV30; D gene: -; J gene: TRBJ1-1; clone size: -; CDR3 DNA: TGTGCCTGGAGTGCGGGGACACGGGGGACTGAAGCTTTCTTT; CDR3 protein: CAWSAGTRGTEAFF
V gene: TRBV29-1; D gene: -; J gene: TRBJ1-1; clone size: -; CDR3 DNA: TGCAGCGTTGGCGGCAGAACGAACACTGAAGCTTTCTTT; CDR3 protein: CSVGGRTNTEAFF
V gene: TRBV6-1; D gene: TRBD1; J gene: TRBJ1-2; clone size: -; CDR3 DNA: TGTGCCAGCAGACAAACAGGGGGAGGGTATGGCTACACCTTC; CDR3 protein: CASRQTGGGYGYTF
V gene: TRBV19; D gene: -; J gene: TRBJ1-1; clone size: once; CDR3 DNA: TGTGCCAGTAGTATAGAGGGGGTCGGGAACACTGAAGCTTTCTTT; CDR3 protein: CASSIEGVGNTEAFF
V gene: TRBV6-1; D gene: TRBD2; J gene: TRBJ2-3; clone size: once; CDR3 DNA: TGTGCCAGCAGTAGCGGGGGGTCAGATACGCAGTATTTT; CDR3 protein: CASSSGGSDTQYF
V gene: TRBV9; D gene: TRBD2; J gene: TRBJ2-3; clone size: -; CDR3 DNA: TGTGCCAGCAGCGTCCGGGACTATCATGGGGGAGCAGATACGCAGTATTTT; CDR3 protein: CASSVRDYHGGADTQYF
V gene: TRBV7-9; D gene: -; J gene: TRBJ1-2; clone size: -; CDR3 DNA: TGTGCCAGCAGCGCAGGGATGACTAACTATGGCTACACCTTC; CDR3 protein: CASSAGMTNYGYTF
V gene: TRBV9; D gene: -; J gene: TRBJ2-2; clone size: -; CDR3 DNA: TGTGCCAGCAGCGTCTCCCCACGGGTCGAGACCGGGGAGCTGTTTTTT; CDR3 protein: CASSVSPRVETGELFF
V gene: TRBV7-2; D gene: -; J gene: TRBJ2-3; clone size: -; CDR3 DNA: TGTGCCAGCAGCTTAGTGCGGGGTCCAGATACGCAGTATTTT; CDR3 protein: CASSLVRGPDTQYF
V gene: TRBV25-1; D gene: -; J gene: TRBJ2-7; clone size: once; CDR3 DNA: TGTGCCAGTGGGGCTACAAGCTCCTACGAGCAGTACTTC; CDR3 protein: CASGATSSYEQYF
V gene: TRBV7-9; D gene: -; J gene: TRBJ2-2; clone size: -; CDR3 DNA: TGTGCCAGCAGCTTAGATGCGTTTCCCGGGGAGCTGTTTTTT; CDR3 protein: CASSLDAFPGELFF
V gene: TRBV5-1; D gene: -; J gene: TRBJ2-1; clone size: -; CDR3 DNA: TGCGCCAGCACTCGGGCAAGGTGGGGGATGGAGCAGTTCTTC; CDR3 protein: CASTRARWGMEQFF
V gene: TRBV7-2; D gene: -; J gene: TRBJ2-3; clone size: once; CDR3 DNA: TGTGCCAGCAGCTTAAATCCGGCAAGCACAGATACGCAGTATTTT; CDR3 protein: CASSLNPASTDTQYF
V gene: TRBV6-1; D gene: -; J gene: TRBJ1-5; clone size: -; CDR3 DNA: TGTGCCAGCAGTGAAACACACCGCAATCAGCCCCAGCATTTT; CDR3 protein: CASSETHRNQPQHF
V gene: TRBV28; D gene: -; J gene: TRBJ1-2; clone size: -; CDR3 DNA: TGTGCCAGTTATGGGCAGTCTCCCCTCCGGTATGGCTACACCTTC; CDR3 protein: CASYGQSPLRYGYTF
V gene: TRBV7-2; D gene: -; J gene: TRBJ2-6; clone size: -; CDR3 DNA: TGTGCCAGCAGGCCGACAGGGGCCAACGTCCTGACTTTC; CDR3 protein: CASRPTGANVLTF
V gene: TRBV4-1; D gene: -; J gene: TRBJ1-2; clone size: -; CDR3 DNA: TGCGCCAGCAGCCAAGTTTGGCAGACTGCGAATGGCTACACCTTC; CDR3 protein: CASSQVWQTANGYTF
V gene: TRBV2; D gene: -; J gene: TRBJ1-5; clone size: -; CDR3 DNA: TGTGCCAGCAGTGGACAGCAAGCGGGACGAAGCAATCAGCCCCAGCATTTT; CDR3 protein: CASSGQQAGRSNQPQHF
V gene: TRBV9; D gene: TRBD2; J gene: TRBJ2-7; clone size: once; CDR3 DNA: TGTGCCAGCAGCCTAGCGGGAGCAACCTACGAGCAGTACTTC; CDR3 protein: CASSLAGATYEQYF
V gene: TRBV6-1; D gene: TRBD2; J gene: TRBJ2-3; clone size: -; CDR3 DNA: TGTGCCAGCAGTGGTCTAGCGGGGGGGAGGGGAGATACGCAGTATTTT; CDR3 protein: CASSGLAGGRGDTQYF
V gene: TRBV4-1; D gene: TRBD2; J gene: TRBJ2-7; clone size: -; CDR3 DNA: TGCGCCAGCAGCCAAGATTGGACTAGCGGGGGGAAAACCTACGAGCAGTACTTC; CDR3 protein: CASSQDWTSGGKTYEQYF
V gene: TRBV5-1; D gene: -; J gene: TRBJ1-1; clone size: -; CDR3 DNA: TGCGCCAGCAGCTTGGCGGAGAACACTGAAGCTTTCTTT; CDR3 protein: CASSLAENTEAFF
V gene: TRBV6-5; D gene: TRBD2; J gene: TRBJ2-1; clone size: -; CDR3 DNA: TGTGCCAGCAGTTACTTAGCGGGGGGGAATAATGAGCAGTTCTTC; CDR3 protein: CASSYLAGGNNEQFF
V gene: TRBV6-6; D gene: TRBD1; J gene: TRBJ2-1; clone size: -; CDR3 DNA: TGTGCCAGCAGTAAAGCCGGGACAGGTTACAATGAGCAGTTCTTC; CDR3 protein: CASSKAGTGYNEQFF
V gene: TRBV5-4; D gene: TRBD2; J gene: TRBJ2-3; clone size: -; CDR3 DNA: TGTGCCAGCAGCTCCGGGACTAGCGAGAGTTGGACAGATACGCAGTATTTT; CDR3 protein: CASSSGTSESWTDTQYF
V gene: TRBV7-6; D gene: -; J gene: TRBJ1-2; clone size: once; CDR3 DNA: TGTGCCACCTGTACCCGGCCGCTCAACTATGGCTACACCTTC; CDR3 protein: CATCTRPLNYGYTF
V gene: TRBV28; D gene: -; J gene: TRBJ1-1; clone size: -; CDR3 DNA: TGTGCCAGCGCTTCCCCCGCTGAGAACACTGAAGCTTTCTTT; CDR3 protein: CASASPAENTEAFF
V gene: TRBV19; D gene: -; J gene: TRBJ1-1; clone size: -; CDR3 DNA: TGTGCCAGTAGTATCCGGACGGGACAGAACACTGAAGCTTTCTTT; CDR3 protein: CASSIRTGQNTEAFF
V gene: TRBV29-1; D gene: TRBD1; J gene: TRBJ1-3; clone size: -; CDR3 DNA: TGCAGCGTTGAAGATCAGGACAGGTCTGGAAACACCATATATTTT; CDR3 protein: CSVEDQDRSGNTIYF
V gene: TRBV6-5; D gene: -; J gene: TRBJ1-6; clone size: once; CDR3 DNA: TGTGCCAGCAGTTACTCCGGGGGAACAGGGTCACCCCTCCACTTT; CDR3 protein: CASSYSGGTGSPLHF
V gene: TRBV5-8; D gene: -; J gene: TRBJ2-6; clone size: -; CDR3 DNA: TGTGCCAGCAGCTCGCAGGGTGCTGGGGCCAACGTCCTGACTTTC; CDR3 protein: CASSSQGAGANVLTF